The rows below give T cell receptor beta chains drawn from one sample of a study of blood T cell repertoires in COVID-19. Profiled with immunoSEQ multiplex PCR; TCRdb holds only in-frame clones, not every one. This sample carries about 140,000 clones, about 81% of them seen once, and the ten largest clones take roughly 4%. The specimen was peripheral blood. Every receptor here comes from an elderly woman with acute or convalescent COVID-19. CDR3s include the opening cysteine and the closing phenylalanine or tryptophan. A D gene is named only where the DNA matches it firmly.

J	V	D	CDR3
TRBJ2-7	TRBV18	TRBD2	CASSPNSGRAGFGEQYF
TRBJ2-7	TRBV15	NA	CATSPPFWLASYEQYF
TRBJ1-2	TRBV5-1	TRBD1	CASSFGTFRGRHYGYTF
TRBJ1-4	TRBV14	TRBD1	CASSPNRGLGELFF
TRBJ2-2	TRBV30	NA	CAWSRGNTGELFF
TRBJ1-1	TRBV10-3	NA	CAITTGTEAFF
TRBJ2-7	TRBV19	TRBD1	CASSISPRDSYEQYF
TRBJ2-5	TRBV20-1	NA	CSASRDNQETQYF
TRBJ1-4	TRBV3-1/TRBV3-2	TRBD1	CASSSDRGREKLFF
TRBJ1-2	TRBV5-1	TRBD1	CASSDRGLGANYGYTF
TRBJ1-4	TRBV6-2/TRBV6-3	NA	CASSQPAATWSEKLFF
TRBJ1-5	TRBV7-3	TRBD1	CASSATGDQPQHF
TRBJ1-1	TRBV6-6	NA	CASSLTNTEAFF
TRBJ1-2	TRBV2	TRBD1	CASMRGRYGYTF
TRBJ2-5	TRBV18	TRBD1	CASSLGQSQETQYF
TRBJ2-7	TRBV19	NA	CASSQQPSQGEQYF
TRBJ2-7	TRBV30	NA	CAWSQAGDGYEQYF
TRBJ2-1	TRBV24-1	TRBD2	CATSALAGGSYNEQFF
TRBJ2-7	TRBV5-1	TRBD1	CASSLWTGGGEQYF
TRBJ1-1	TRBV6-4	NA	CASSDSNLLREAFF
TRBJ2-5	TRBV9	TRBD2	CASSPGGSGVTTQYF
TRBJ2-1	TRBV11-2	TRBD2	CASSLSALAGAYNEQFF
TRBJ2-3	TRBV10-3	NA	CAITSGENRNTQYF
TRBJ1-2	TRBV16	NA	CASSQAQGAGYTF
TRBJ2-7	TRBV7-6	NA	CASSLPMTGSSYEQYF
TRBJ1-2	TRBV5-5	NA	CASSPEVSGAYGYTF
TRBJ2-1	TRBV24-1	TRBD2	CATSGTSSYNEQFF
TRBJ2-3	TRBV5-1	TRBD2	CASSGGTSGGTDTQYF
TRBJ1-5	TRBV4-2	NA	CASSQDVGAGLPQHF
TRBJ1-2	TRBV10-3	NA	CAITQDTYYGYTF
TRBJ2-4	TRBV19	NA	CASTGSRSNRDIQYF
TRBJ2-1	TRBV4-1	NA	CASSQVGEGGVEQFF
TRBJ2-2	TRBV4-1	TRBD2	CASSPTRTSPFRLFF
TRBJ2-1	TRBV5-5	TRBD1	CASSLAGTGTYNEQFF
TRBJ2-1	TRBV3-1/TRBV3-2	NA	CASSQVPPLRSSYNEQFF
TRBJ1-2	TRBV3-1/TRBV3-2	NA	CASSQGAQSYGYTF
TRBJ2-6	TRBV27	TRBD2	CASSLQRQRGPSGANVLTF
TRBJ2-1	TRBV10-3	NA	CAISEIGGARWNEQFF
TRBJ2-3	TRBV7-2	NA	CASSFGWGTDTQYF
TRBJ1-6	TRBV18	NA	CASSRDFSDSPLHF
TRBJ1-1	TRBV13	TRBD1	CASSLGPGQLAFF
TRBJ2-3	TRBV15	NA	CATSSTGAAEDTQYF
TRBJ2-5	TRBV21-1	NA	CASPKRTSGKETQYF
TRBJ2-1	TRBV7-9	TRBD1	CASSTPGQYNEQFF
TRBJ1-5	TRBV2	NA	CASSRESWPNQPQHF
TRBJ2-5	TRBV5-1	TRBD2	CASSLRSGSGETQYF
TRBJ2-7	TRBV6-4	NA	CASSDGAGPSSYEQYF
TRBJ2-2	TRBV5-6	TRBD1	CASSFWFTGANGELFF
TRBJ2-5	TRBV7-6	TRBD2	CASRAGYIGTQYF
TRBJ2-1	TRBV5-1	TRBD2	CASSSHEGLAGNHNEQFF
TRBJ1-2	TRBV18	NA	CASSPVPPRGYTF
TRBJ2-1	TRBV28	NA	CASSPLRSYNEQFF
TRBJ2-1	TRBV5-1	TRBD1	CASSWGTGAEQFF
TRBJ2-2	TRBV7-9	NA	CANTGTPWGMNTGELFF